Listed below are T cell receptor beta chains from one sample, sequenced in a study of T cells in Graves' hyperthyroidism and ophthalmopathy. From the multiplex PCR reads, TCRdb called clonotypes with MiXCR, one entry per CDR3 protein. This table holds some 150,000 distinct CDR3 sequences, roughly a fifth found once. The sample consisted of blood. The receptor source for this set is a woman aged 45-60 years with Graves' hyperthyroidism that later progressed to Graves' ophthalmopathy. Both conserved end residues are part of each CDR3. Fields, in order: J gene, clone size, V gene, D gene, CDR3 DNA, CDR3 protein. A D gene is named only where the DNA matches it firmly. Not all rows give a size; the values are once, few, many and, for expanded clones, a class.

TRBJ2-1,-,TRBV6-2/TRBV6-3,-,TGTGCCAGCAACTTCGGGGACCTCGGAGGTTACAATGAGCAGTTCTTC,CASNFGDLGGYNEQFF
TRBJ2-7,many,TRBV20-1,TRBD2,TGCAGTGCTCCAGGCCTACTAGCGGACCCTAGATCCGAGCAGTACTTC,CSAPGLLADPRSEQYF
TRBJ1-2,many,TRBV20-1,-,TGCAGTGCTAGGGCGGGGACCCTCTACACCTTC,CSARAGTLYTF
TRBJ2-6,-,TRBV30,-,TGTGCCTGGAGTGTACTGGTCTCTGGGGCCAACGTCCTGACTTTC,CAWSVLVSGANVLTF
TRBJ1-1,many,TRBV5-1,-,TGCGCCAGCAGCTTGGGGGGGGGTCTTAACACTGAAGCTTTCTTT,CASSLGGGLNTEAFF
TRBJ1-1,many,TRBV28,TRBD1,TGTGCCAGCAGTTTACAGGGGGTGAACACTGAAGCTTTCTTT,CASSLQGVNTEAFF
TRBJ2-7,few,TRBV19,TRBD1,TGTGCCAGTAGTAACCCCAGGACAGGGGGATACGAGCAGTACTTC,CASSNPRTGGYEQYF
TRBJ2-3,many,TRBV6-2/TRBV6-3,TRBD2,TGTGCCAGCAGTTATAGACCTAGCGGGATCCGAGATACGCAGTATTTT,CASSYRPSGIRDTQYF
TRBJ2-7,-,TRBV27,-,TGTGCCAGCAGCTGGGGAGAGACCTACGAGCAGTACTTC,CASSWGETYEQYF
TRBJ1-5,many,TRBV12-3/TRBV12-4,-,TGTGCCAGCAGGCCGGGCTCCGGCAATCAGCCCCAGCATTTT,CASRPGSGNQPQHF
TRBJ1-2,many,TRBV30,-,TGTGCCTGCCCGGGGGGGGACCATAACTATGGCTACACCTTC,CACPGGDHNYGYTF
TRBJ1-6,many,TRBV20-1,-,TGCAGTGCACAAAAGGAGATGGGGGAACCACCCCTCCACTTT,CSAQKEMGEPPLHF
TRBJ1-1,once,TRBV15,-,TGTGCCACCAGCAGAGGGGTCAGTCGGAACACTGAAGCTTTCTTT,CATSRGVSRNTEAFF
TRBJ2-7,-,TRBV28,-,TGTGCCAGCAGTTTACACAGGAGGTACGAGCAGTACTTC,CASSLHRRYEQYF
TRBJ1-5,few,TRBV28,TRBD1,TGTGCCAGCAGTATTCGACAGGGCCAGGCCAATCAGCCCCAGCATTTT,CASSIRQGQANQPQHF
TRBJ2-7,many,TRBV10-1,TRBD1,TGCGCCAGCAGTGAGACAGGGGCCTACGAGCAGTACTTC,CASSETGAYEQYF
TRBJ1-1,many,TRBV4-1,-,TGCGCCAGCAGCCAAGTAAAAGGCCGGACTGAAGCTTTCTTT,CASSQVKGRTEAFF
TRBJ2-3,-,TRBV10-2,-,TGCGCCAGCGGAGGGGGGGGAGCTCGGGATACGCAGTATTTT,CASGGGGARDTQYF
TRBJ2-3,many,TRBV11-1,TRBD2,TGTGCCAGCAGCACCGGGACTAGCGTCACAGATACGCAGTATTTT,CASSTGTSVTDTQYF
TRBJ2-1,-,TRBV5-1,-,TGCGCCAGCAGCTTGGAGGCGGGGTTACCTTACAATGAGCAGTTCTTC,CASSLEAGLPYNEQFF
TRBJ1-5,-,TRBV2,-,TGTGCCAGCAGTGGTGGGGACCATAGCAATCAGTCCCAGCATTTT,CASSGGDHSNQSQHF
TRBJ1-2,-,TRBV10-3,-,TGTGCCATCAGTGAGTCGCAGATGGTCACTGCGCCGGGGGGCTACACCTTC,CAISESQMVTAPGGYTF
TRBJ1-2,-,TRBV20-1,-,TGCAGTGCTAGAGATCGGCAGGACTATGGCTACACCTTC,CSARDRQDYGYTF
TRBJ2-3,-,TRBV5-1,-,TGCGCCAGCGGCCGTAACGGAATCACAGATACGCAGTATTTT,CASGRNGITDTQYF